This T cell receptor (beta chain) was captured by sequencing in a study of cytomegalovirus exposure and HLA in healthy donors. Study conclusions and caveats: In a later analysis, HLA-associated beta chains showed higher expansion and lower generation probabilities than comparable chains. Rarity characterized most TCR sequences, yet some public TCRs appeared in many donors.

Per germline, CDR1 LNHDA and CDR2 SQIVND (reference sequence). Trimming took 3 bases from V and 4 from J; bases not matched to a gene: 10. The CDR3 consists of 17 residues. The PCR used 60 Vbeta and 13 Jbeta primers. The repertoire was sequenced with immunoSEQ multiplex PCR; TCRdb's copy has only in-frame clones and lacks some. The table records about 99,000 clones, more than 75% of them present only once. As regards this clone: What it recognizes is unknown.

This receptor was identified in a woman aged 18-29 years in good health and CMV-seropositive. This chain uses TRBV19 with TRBJ1-5, with 9 bases matching TRBD1. Sequencing was performed on PBMCs. CDR3 DNA sequence: TGTGCCAGTAGTATGTTGCCCGGGACAGGGTTAAATCAGCCCCAGCATTTT. It translates to CASSMLPGTGLNQPQHF.